Below are 31 T cell receptor beta chains sequenced from a single sample in a study of cytomegalovirus exposure and HLA in healthy donors. Profiled with immunoSEQ multiplex PCR; TCRdb holds only in-frame clones, not every one. The profile shows 120,000 or so clones, roughly nine tenths of them singletons. The source material was PBMCs. The receptors were gathered from a man aged 18 to 29 in good health and CMV-seropositive.

V gene TRBV6-1 combines with J gene TRBJ1-1; D gene uncertain. The germline gives CDR1 MNHNS, CDR2 SASEGT. Trimming took 2 bases from V and 1 from J, leaving 11 bases between them. The CDR3 is 15 amino acids. CDR3 coding DNA: TGTGCCAGCAGTGAATTTGGCGGTGGGAACACTGAAGCTTTCTTT. Its protein product is CASSEFGGGNTEAFF.

The gene calls are TRBV25-1 and TRBJ1-5; D possibly corresponds to TRBD1 (6 bases). V was clipped by 6 bases and J by 4 bases, with 13 bases between them. The germline V gene encodes CDR1 MGHDK and CDR2 SYGVNS. This CDR3 has 14 residues. The CDR3, as DNA: TGTGCCAGCAGCCTCGACAGGCTTAATCAGCCCCAGCATTTT. Its protein product is CASSLDRLNQPQHF. The entire variable domain, with the rest obtained from reference TRBV25-1 and TRBJ1-5, is as follows: EADIYQTPRYLVIGTGKKITLECSQTMGHDKMYWYQQDPGMELHLIHYSYGVNSTEKGDLSSESTVSRIRTEHFPLTLESARPSHTSQYLCASSLDRLNQPQHFGDGTRLSIL.

This sequence joins TRBV12-5 and TRBJ2-7; perhaps TRBD2 as D (5 bases). Per the germline V gene, CDR1 is LGHNT and CDR2 is FRNRAP. V lost 1 base and J lost 3, with 13 bases in between. CDR3 length equals 15 residues. DNA of the CDR3: TGTGCTAGTGGTTTGGGCCGAGGACTCAGCTACGAGCAGTACTTC. Encoded protein: CASGLGRGLSYEQYF.

The chain is built from TRBV27 and TRBJ2-5; 10 bases map to TRBD2. Germline V gene lookup returns CDR1 MNHEY and CDR2 SMNVEV (reference sequence). V shed 5 bases and J 2 bases; nucleotides not matched to a gene: 14. The CDR3 sequence is 18 residues long. CDR3 bases: TGTGCCAGCAGTCCTCCCCGACAGCGGGGGGGCGTACAAGAGACCCAGTACTTC. Translation: CASSPPRQRGGVQETQYF.

Turning to this clone: Additional DNA sequences in this sample encode the identical CDR3. The DNA for the CDR3 is TGTGCCAGCAGCGTAGAAGGGGGCAGCTCCTACGAGCAGTACTTC. It encodes CASSVEGGSSYEQYF. The J gene is TRBJ2-7, the V gene TRBV9; 7 nucleotides match TRBD1. The CDR3 spans 15 residues. With V trimmed by 0 bases and J by 0 bases, 3 bases remained unmatched. Per germline, CDR1 SGDLS and CDR2 YYNGEE.

This clone was found a few times. This rearrangement joins TRBV4-3 to TRBJ1-3; 7 bases match TRBD1. Germline V lookup: CDR1 LGHNA, CDR2 YSLEER. V dropped 1 base and J dropped 7; count of bases not matched to a gene: 10. This CDR3 has 16 residues. This CDR3 reads CASSQAPWAGGNTIYF. Written as DNA, the CDR3 is TGCGCCAGCAGCCAAGCCCCCTGGGCAGGGGGGAACACCATATATTTT.

The V and J genes are TRBV6-5 and TRBJ1-2, with D perhaps matching TRBD1 (6 bases). Germline values: CDR1 MNHEY, CDR2 SVGAGI. This CDR3 is 14 amino acids long. Trimming took off 0 bases at V and 3 bases at J, with 8 bases between the two ends. The CDR3 reads CASSYSQGYYGYTF. In nucleotides, the CDR3 is TGTGCCAGCAGTTACTCGCAGGGGTACTATGGCTACACCTTC.

This rearrangement joins TRBV19 to TRBJ2-7; TRBD1 matches 9 bases. The J segment lost 3 bases and the V segment lost 5 bases, leaving 8 bases of the junction unmatched. CDR1 LNHDA and CDR2 SQIVND come from the germline V gene (reference sequence). The CDR3 extends over 15 amino acids. The CDR3 sequence is CASSPSGQGYYEQYF. Here the CDR3 DNA reads TGTGCCAGTAGTCCCTCGGGACAGGGTTACTACGAGCAGTACTTC. Looking up the rest from reference TRBV19 and TRBJ2-7 gives the full variable domain: DGGITQSPKYLFRKEGQNVTLSCEQNLNHDAMYWYRQDPGQGLRLIYYSQIVNDFQKGDIAEGYSVSREKKESFPLTVTSAQKNPTAFYLCASSPSGQGYYEQYFGPGTRLTVT.

The chain is built from TRBV2 and TRBJ1-1, with D perhaps TRBD1 (5 bases). V lost 8 bases and J lost 4, with 17 bases in between. Germline V CDR1 and CDR2: SNHLY, FYNNEI. The CDR3 contains 14 residues. The DNA for the CDR3 is TGTGCCAGCGGGGGGAGGGTTTTGGGCACTGAAGCTTTCTTT. Amino acid sequence: CASGGRVLGTEAFF.

The chain carries TRBV27 and TRBJ2-7; D is possibly TRBD2 (6 bases). Between the trimmed V and J ends, which lost 0 bases and 4 bases, there was a span of 10 bases. The CDR3 covers 14 residues. Germline loops: CDR1 MNHEY, CDR2 SMNVEV (reference sequence). DNA of the CDR3: TGTGCCAGCAGTTTATCGGGGGGTTGGTACGAGCAGTACTTC. This translates into CASSLSGGWYEQYF.

The gene calls are TRBV6-5 and TRBJ1-1, with a tentative D call TRBD1 (6 bases). The CDR3 sequence is 14 residues long. V was clipped by 7 bases and J by 0 bases, with 12 bases between them. Germline CDR1 is MNHEY and CDR2 is SVGAGI. In DNA, the CDR3 is TGTGCCAGCACCCGGGACACGATGAACACTGAAGCTTTCTTT. Translated, it gives CASTRDTMNTEAFF.

This chain links TRBV18 with TRBJ2-5; TRBD2 agrees at 12 bases. Per germline, CDR1 KGHSH and CDR2 LQKENI. Germline trimming cut 2 bases from V and 0 bases from J; bases unmatched to any gene: 4. The CDR3 is made up of 17 amino acids. CDR3 nucleotides: TGTGCCAGCTCACCAGGACTAGCGGGGCAGTACCAAGAGACCCAGTACTTC. This sequence encodes CASSPGLAGQYQETQYF. The complete variable domain, with remaining parts taken from reference TRBV18 and TRBJ2-5, reads NAGVMQNPRHLVRRRGQEARLRCSPMKGHSHVYWYRQLPEEGLKFMVYLQKENIIDESGMPKERFSAEFPKEGPSILRIQQVVRGDSAAYFCASSPGLAGQYQETQYFGPGTRLLVL.

This clone was seen only once. V and J are TRBV29-1 and TRBJ2-1; D unclear. Looked up from germline, CDR1 is SQVTM and CDR2 is ANQGSEA. Trimming removed 2 bases at V and 9 bases at J, with 8 bases between. This CDR3 contains 11 residues. DNA of the CDR3: TGCAGCGTTGAATCAAGCGCTGAGCAGTTCTTC. Translated: CSVESSAEQFF.

The gene calls are TRBV15 and TRBJ2-1; 10 positions match TRBD1. The CDR3 spans 15 residues. Trimming at V came to 4 bases and at J to 2 bases, leaving 2 bases not matched to a gene. Germline lookup yields CDR1 LNHNV and CDR2 YYDKDF (reference sequence). The CDR3 DNA reads as TGTGCCACCAGCACCGGGACAGGGGCCTACAATGAGCAGTTCTTC. It translates to CATSTGTGAYNEQFF.

The genes are TRBV7-2 and TRBJ2-1, with D perhaps matching TRBD1 (5 bases). Germline V gene data show CDR1 as SGHTA and CDR2 as FQGNSA. This CDR3 region has 17 residues. Deletions cut 2 bases from V and 3 bases from J, with 17 bases between. CDR3 region: CASSLWSRQTFYNEQFF. The CDR3 nucleotides are TGTGCCAGCAGCTTATGGTCAAGACAGACCTTCTACAATGAGCAGTTCTTC.

The chain couples TRBV4-2 to TRBJ2-3; TRBD1 matches 8 bases. J lost 3 bases, V lost 1 base, and 6 bases had no gene match. Germline-derived CDR1 and CDR2 are LGHNA and YNFKEQ. The CDR3 is made up of 16 amino acids. The CDR3, as DNA: TGTGCCAGCAGCCAAGCTACAGGGGGTGGAACAGATACGCAGTATTTT. It specifies CASSQATGGGTDTQYF.

This chain connects TRBV5-4 to TRBJ1-2; 8 nucleotides agree with TRBD1. Trimming took 0 bases from V and 7 from J; bases not matched to a gene: 8. Germline CDR1 reads SGHNT; CDR2 reads YYREEE (reference sequence). This CDR3 comprises 15 residues. Here the CDR3 DNA reads TGTGCCAGCAGCTTGGAGGGCAGGGGGCTTGGTGGCTACACCTTC. It yields the protein CASSLEGRGLGGYTF.

This clone was recorded only once. The chain carries TRBV5-1 and TRBJ2-5; D is possibly TRBD1 (7 bases). Per germline, CDR1 SGHRS and CDR2 YFSETQ. The CDR3 consists of 15 residues. The V end was cut by 0 bases, the J end by 7 bases, with 16 bases between. CDR3 sequence reads: CASSLGQGARGTQYF. The DNA for the CDR3 is TGCGCCAGCAGCTTGGGACAGGGCGCGCGGGGGACCCAGTACTTC.

The sample holds a few counts of this clone. The V and J genes are TRBV5-1 and TRBJ2-7, with 7 positions matching TRBD2. Germline CDR1 and CDR2: SGHRS and YFSETQ. V trimming: 3 bases; J trimming: 5 bases; junction bases outside the gene matches: 2. The CDR3 loop spans 12 amino acids. CDR3 sequence: CASSWGRDEQYF. The CDR3 DNA sequence: TGCGCCAGCAGCTGGGGGAGGGACGAGCAGTACTTC.

This chain uses TRBV2 with TRBJ1-2; no clear D gene. CDR1 and CDR2 from the germline V gene are SNHLY and FYNNEI. The germline V and J ends were trimmed by 7 bases and 8 bases, with 2 bases remaining between them. This CDR3 region has 8 residues. The CDR3 DNA reads TGTGCCAGCACGGGCTACACCTTC. It codes for CASTGYTF.

The chain uses TRBV25-1 and TRBJ1-2; D unclear. The CDR3 loop spans 12 amino acids. From germline, CDR1 is MGHDK and CDR2 SYGVNS. Deletions cut 9 bases from V and 4 bases from J, with 12 bases between. The CDR3 is CASTDGSYGYTF. CDR3 nucleotide sequence: TGTGCCAGTACTGACGGGAGCTATGGCTACACCTTC.

This chain links TRBV27 with TRBJ1-6, with D perhaps matching TRBD1 (5 bases). CDR3 length: 14 amino acids. Germline V gene sequence: CDR1 MNHEY, CDR2 SMNVEV (reference sequence). V lost 3 bases and J 8 bases, leaving 11 bases between the germline ends. The CDR3, as DNA: TGTGCCAGCAGTTTCCCCGGGGGGTATTCACCCCTCCACTTT. Translation: CASSFPGGYSPLHF.

V usage is TRBV10-3 and J usage is TRBJ2-3; TRBD2 matches 9 bases. CDR1 and CDR2 from the germline V gene are ENHRY and SYGVKD. This CDR3 comprises 15 residues. J lost 4 bases, V lost 6 bases, and 8 bases had no gene match. CDR3: CAISFKRGVADTQYF. The CDR3 DNA follows: TGTGCCATCAGCTTTAAGCGGGGGGTGGCAGATACGCAGTATTTT.

In its sample, this clone was seen a few times. V usage is TRBV11-2 and J usage is TRBJ2-7, with D perhaps matching TRBD2 (6 bases). The CDR3 runs 14 residues. V was cut by 1 base and J by 6 bases, with 13 bases left in between. The germline CDR1 and CDR2 sequences are SGHAT and FQNNGV. The CDR3 DNA reads TGTGCCAGCAGCTTAGTCCGCGGGACCGGCGAGCAGTACTTC. The encoded protein is CASSLVRGTGEQYF.

The rearrangement joins TRBV4-1 to TRBJ2-5, with 9 bases matching TRBD1. V was pared by 0 bases and J by 1 base, with 3 bases of the junction left unmatched. The CDR3 consists of 16 residues. CDR1 and CDR2 (germline): MGHRA, YSYEKL. In nucleotides, the CDR3 is TGCGCCAGCAGCCAAGAAGGGACAGGGACCCAAGAGACCCAGTACTTC. It is translated as CASSQEGTGTQETQYF.

The table lists this clone with a count of one. V usage is TRBV7-2 and J usage is TRBJ2-5; D possibly corresponds to TRBD1 (5 bases). V was cut by 4 bases and J by 6 bases, with 9 bases left in between. Germline V gives CDR1 SGHTA, CDR2 FQGNSA. The CDR3 spans 12 residues. The CDR3 spells CASSSDSQTQYF. CDR3 DNA sequence: TGTGCCAGCAGCTCAGACAGCCAGACCCAGTACTTC.

The V gene is TRBV6-1, the J gene TRBJ1-1; no reliable D call. Looked up from germline, CDR1 is MNHNS and CDR2 is SASEGT. Trimming took off 6 bases at V and 1 base at J, with 12 bases between the two ends. There are 14 residues in the CDR3. The CDR3 sequence is CASRYGLGNTEAFF. CDR3 sequence (DNA): TGTGCCAGCAGATACGGGTTGGGGAACACTGAAGCTTTCTTT.

The chain employs TRBV19 and TRBJ2-5, with TRBD1 matching over 10 bases. Looked up from germline, CDR1 is LNHDA and CDR2 is SQIVND (reference sequence). Losses at the gene ends were 6 bases for V and 5 bases for J; bases not matched to a gene: 18. The CDR3 has 18 residues. In DNA form, the CDR3 reads TGTGCCAGTAGCCCCCGCCTAGGACAGGGGGGACTCCTGGAGACCCAGTACTTC. Translation: CASSPRLGQGGLLETQYF.

In this sample, this clone turned up once. The rearrangement joins TRBV5-4 to TRBJ1-6, with TRBD1 matching over 7 bases. The CDR3 has 16 residues. The germline V gene encodes CDR1 SGHNT and CDR2 YYREEE (reference sequence). V lost 4 bases, J lost 6 bases, and 10 bases stayed unmatched. The CDR3 loop reads CASSDYAGTANSPLHF. The CDR3 coding sequence is TGTGCCAGCAGCGATTACGCCGGGACAGCTAATTCACCCCTCCACTTT. The full variable domain, in which reference TRBV5-4 and TRBJ1-6 provide the parts outside the CDR3, is ETGVTQSPTHLIKTRGQQVTLRCSSQSGHNTVSWYQQALGQGPQFIFQYYREEENGRGNFPPRFSGLQFPNYSSELNVNALELDDSALYLCASSDYAGTANSPLHFGNGTRLTVT.

This rearrangement joins TRBV30 to TRBJ2-7; possible D gene TRBD2, 5 bases. The CDR3 is 15 residues long. Germline V lookup: CDR1 GTSNPN, CDR2 SVGIG (reference sequence). With 4 bases removed from V and 7 bases from J, the gap between germline ends came to 23 bases. CDR3 coding DNA: TGTGCCTGGAAGAAGAGGGCGGTCCCGTTAGGGGAGCAGTACTTC. Translation gives CAWKKRAVPLGEQYF.

Of note for this clone: An end of the junction does not agree with germline; a read error may underlie this. The chain employs TRBV10-3 and TRBJ2-3; D is perhaps TRBD1 or TRBD2 (5 bases each). The CDR3 is 15 residues long. CDR1 is ENHRY and CDR2 is SYGVKD in the germline V gene. The CDR3: CAISQSGSYTDTQYF. The DNA of the CDR3 is TGTGCCATCAGTCAGTCAGGGAGCTACACAGATACGCAGTATTTT.